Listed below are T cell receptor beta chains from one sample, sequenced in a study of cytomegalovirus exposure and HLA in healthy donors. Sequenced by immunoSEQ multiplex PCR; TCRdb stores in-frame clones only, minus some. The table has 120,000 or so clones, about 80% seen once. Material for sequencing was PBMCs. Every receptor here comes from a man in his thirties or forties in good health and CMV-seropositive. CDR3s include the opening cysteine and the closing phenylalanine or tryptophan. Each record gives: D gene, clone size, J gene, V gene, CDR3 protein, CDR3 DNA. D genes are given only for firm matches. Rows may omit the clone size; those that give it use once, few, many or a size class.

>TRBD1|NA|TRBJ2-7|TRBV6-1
CASESPGTGTYEQYF
TGTGCCAGCGAAAGCCCCGGGACAGGGACCTACGAGCAGTACTTC
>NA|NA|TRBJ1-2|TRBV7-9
CASSLGEYGYTF
TGTGCCAGCAGCTTAGGCGAATATGGCTACACCTTC
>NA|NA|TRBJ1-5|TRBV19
CASRAGGNQPQHF
TGTGCCAGTAGGGCGGGGGGAAATCAGCCCCAGCATTTT
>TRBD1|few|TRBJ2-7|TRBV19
CASRVGTGYSYEQYF
TGTGCCAGTAGGGTCGGGACAGGGTACTCCTACGAGCAGTACTTC
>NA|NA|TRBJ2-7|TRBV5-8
CASSKSPGQYFGQYF
TGTGCCAGCAGCAAAAGTCCCGGACAATACTTCGGGCAGTACTTC
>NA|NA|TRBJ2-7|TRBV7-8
CASSIGLEQYF
TGTGCCAGCAGCATCGGTCTCGAGCAGTACTTC
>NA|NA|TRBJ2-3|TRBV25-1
CASPPGGRADTQYF
TGTGCCAGTCCTCCCGGGGGGCGCGCAGATACGCAGTATTTT
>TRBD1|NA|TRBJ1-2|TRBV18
CASSPLGQETSLANYGYTF
TGTGCCAGCTCACCACTCGGACAGGAGACGTCCTTGGCTAACTATGGCTACACCTTC
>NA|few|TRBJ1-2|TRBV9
CASSVGWGQNYGYTF
TGTGCCAGCAGCGTAGGATGGGGGCAAAACTATGGCTACACCTTC
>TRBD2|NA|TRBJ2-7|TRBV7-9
CASSLAGLAGVSYEQYF
TGTGCCAGCAGCTTAGCCGGGCTAGCGGGAGTATCCTACGAGCAGTACTTC
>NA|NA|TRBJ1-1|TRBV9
CASSVVHALGPAFF
TGTGCCAGCAGCGTAGTTCACGCCCTCGGTCCAGCTTTCTTT
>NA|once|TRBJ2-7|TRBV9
CASSVESRSYEQYF
TGTGCCAGCAGCGTAGAATCGAGGTCCTACGAGCAGTACTTC
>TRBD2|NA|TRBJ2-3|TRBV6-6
CASRTPGLAGDTQYF
TGTGCCAGCAGAACTCCTGGACTAGCGGGAGATACGCAGTATTTT
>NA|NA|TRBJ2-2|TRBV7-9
CASSLGRVDTGELFF
TGTGCCAGCAGCTTAGGCAGGGTCGACACCGGGGAGCTGTTTTTT
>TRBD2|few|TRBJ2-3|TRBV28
CASPPGGVAGVDTQYF
TGTGCCAGTCCTCCCGGTGGGGTAGCGGGAGTAGATACGCAGTATTTT
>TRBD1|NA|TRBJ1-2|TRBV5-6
CASSTRGTGYNGYTF
TGTGCCAGCAGCACCCGAGGGACAGGGTATAATGGCTACACCTTC
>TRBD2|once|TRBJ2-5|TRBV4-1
CASSREGLAETQYF
TGCGCCAGCAGCCGAGAAGGACTAGCCGAGACCCAGTACTTC
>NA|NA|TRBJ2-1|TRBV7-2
CASSLTAGSYNEQFF
TGTGCCAGCAGCTTAACGGCAGGTTCCTACAATGAGCAGTTCTTC
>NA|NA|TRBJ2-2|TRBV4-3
CASSQEPTAPSTGELFF
TGCGCCAGCAGCCAAGAGCCGACAGCACCGAGCACCGGGGAGCTGTTTTTT
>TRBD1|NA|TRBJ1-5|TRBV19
CASSLGQGNNQPQHF
TGTGCCAGTAGTTTAGGACAGGGGAACAATCAGCCCCAGCATTTT
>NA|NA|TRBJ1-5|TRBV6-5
CASSYGQSLPQHF
TGTGCCAGCAGTTACGGGCAGTCATTGCCCCAGCATTTT
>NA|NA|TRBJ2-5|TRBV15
CATSRGVGGHQETQYF
TGTGCCACCAGCAGGGGGGTGGGGGGACACCAAGAGACCCAGTACTTC
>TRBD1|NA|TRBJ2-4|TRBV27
CASSLQGTGVARVQYF
TGTGCCAGCAGTCTTCAAGGGACAGGCGTGGCGAGGGTTCAGTACTTC
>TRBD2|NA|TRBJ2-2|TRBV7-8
CASSLASGAGGRSGELFF
TGTGCCAGCAGCTTAGCTAGCGGGGCGGGAGGGCGATCCGGGGAGCTGTTTTTT
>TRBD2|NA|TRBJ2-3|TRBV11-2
CASSLAPSAGAGTDTQYF
TGTGCCAGCAGCTTAGCCCCATCTGCGGGAGCAGGCACAGATACGCAGTATTTT
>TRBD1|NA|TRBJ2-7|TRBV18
CASSPPGTGLRHEQYF
TGTGCCAGCTCACCACCCGGGACAGGATTAAGACACGAGCAGTACTTC
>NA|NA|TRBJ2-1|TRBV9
CASSGRQDEQFF
TGTGCCAGCAGCGGAAGACAAGATGAGCAGTTCTTC
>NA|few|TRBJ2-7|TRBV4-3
CASSQAHIRSYEQYF
TGCGCCAGCAGCCAAGCTCACATCCGCTCCTACGAGCAGTACTTC
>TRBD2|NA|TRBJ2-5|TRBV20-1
CSATGTREQYF
TGCAGTGCCACAGGGACTAGGGAGCAGTACTTC
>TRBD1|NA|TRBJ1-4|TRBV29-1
CSVSGTGKEKLFF
TGCAGCGTATCCGGGACAGGGAAGGAAAAACTGTTTTTT
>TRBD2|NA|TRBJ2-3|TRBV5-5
CASSLILTSPVSTDTQYF
TGTGCCAGCAGCTTGATTTTGACTAGCCCTGTTAGCACAGATACGCAGTATTTT
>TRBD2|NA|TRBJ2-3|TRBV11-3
CASSRTRSTDTQYF
TGTGCCAGCAGCCGGACTAGAAGCACAGATACGCAGTATTTT
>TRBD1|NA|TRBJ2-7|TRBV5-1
CASSLGTGTGDEQYF
TGCGCCAGCAGCTTAGGAACCGGGACAGGGGACGAGCAGTACTTC
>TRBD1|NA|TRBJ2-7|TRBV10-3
CAISERTGPYEQYF
TGTGCCATCAGTGAGAGGACAGGGCCCTACGAGCAGTACTTC
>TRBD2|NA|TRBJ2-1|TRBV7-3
CASSAQLAGGGNEQFF
TGTGCCAGCAGCGCACAACTAGCGGGAGGAGGCAATGAGCAGTTCTTC
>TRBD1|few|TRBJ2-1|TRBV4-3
CASSHGQGRNEQFF
TGCGCCAGCAGCCACGGACAGGGTAGGAATGAGCAGTTCTTC
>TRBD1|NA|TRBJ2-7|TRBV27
CASSFTGQGAEQYF
TGTGCCAGCAGTTTCACGGGACAGGGTGCCGAGCAGTACTTC
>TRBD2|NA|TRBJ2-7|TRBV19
CASSMRLAGYEEQYF
TGTGCCAGTAGTATGAGACTAGCGGGTTACGAGGAGCAGTACTTC
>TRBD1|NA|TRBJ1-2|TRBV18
CASSPRTGRGSGYGYTF
TGTGCCAGCTCACCACGGACAGGGAGAGGCTCTGGCTATGGCTACACCTTC
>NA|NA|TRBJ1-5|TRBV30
CAWGNTGKPQHF
TGTGCCTGGGGTAACACAGGGAAGCCCCAGCATTTT
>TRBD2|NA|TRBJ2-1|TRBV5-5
CASSFLSSGRHNEQFF
TGTGCCAGCAGCTTCCTCTCTAGCGGGAGGCACAATGAGCAGTTCTTC
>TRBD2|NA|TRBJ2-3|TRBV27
CASSILAGASTDTQYF
TGTGCCAGCAGTATCCTAGCGGGAGCTAGCACAGATACGCAGTATTTT
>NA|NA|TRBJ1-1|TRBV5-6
CASSLTRNTEAFF
TGTGCCAGCAGCTTGACAAGGAACACTGAAGCTTTCTTT
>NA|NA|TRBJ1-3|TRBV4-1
CASSQEPYDTHSGNTIYF
TGCGCCAGCAGCCAAGAACCCTATGATACTCACTCTGGAAACACCATATATTTT
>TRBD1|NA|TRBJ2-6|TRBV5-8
CATGGPSSGANVLTF
TGTGCCACAGGGGGACCTTCCTCTGGGGCCAACGTCCTGACTTTC
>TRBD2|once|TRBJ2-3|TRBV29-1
CSPAGGGSTDTQYF
TGCAGCCCCGCGGGGGGAGGCTCCACAGATACGCAGTATTTT
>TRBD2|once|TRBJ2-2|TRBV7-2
CASSLTYGTSVPGELFF
TGTGCCAGCAGCCTCACGTACGGGACTAGCGTCCCCGGGGAGCTGTTTTTT
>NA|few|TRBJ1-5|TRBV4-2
CASSHDRTGNQPQHF
TGTGCCAGCAGCCATGACAGAACTGGGAATCAGCCCCAGCATTTT
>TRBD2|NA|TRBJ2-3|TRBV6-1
CASIGLEGSTDTQYF
TGTGCCAGCATTGGACTAGAGGGGAGCACAGATACGCAGTATTTT
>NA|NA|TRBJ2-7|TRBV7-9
CASSLLGTRGEQYF
TGTGCCAGCAGCTTACTCGGGACAAGAGGGGAGCAGTACTTC
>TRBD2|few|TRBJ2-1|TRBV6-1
CASSEMPGGRVGEQFF
TGTGCCAGCAGTGAAATGCCGGGCGGGAGAGTGGGTGAGCAGTTCTTC
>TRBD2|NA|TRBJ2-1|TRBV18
CASSPLLAAGNEQFF
TGTGCCAGCTCACCACTACTAGCGGCCGGGAATGAGCAGTTCTTC
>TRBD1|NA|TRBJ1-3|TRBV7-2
CASSKTGLSSGNTIYF
TGTGCCAGCAGCAAGACAGGGCTCAGCTCTGGAAACACCATATATTTT